There are many counts of the clone carrying this T cell receptor (beta chain). Its cognate antigen is unknown. The sample belongs to a study of T cell clonality in common variable immunodeficiency. Whole-study findings and limits: Common variable immunodeficiency TCR beta sequences reportedly had fewer deletions and N-nucleotide insertions. CVID subjects showed higher TCRbeta clonality than healthy controls.

CVID and control samples used equivalent genomic DNA input. Clones were read by immunoSEQ multiplex PCR, and TCRdb kept only the in-frame ones, dropping some. In total the sample includes approximately 81,000 clones, none of them seen once. The receptor comes from a person aged 18 to 70 in good health. Sequencing input: peripheral blood mononuclear cells.

CDR3 in amino acids: CSARGASGYTF. Incomplete CDR3 DNA: TGCAGTGCCAGGGGTGCCTCTGGC. This chain connects TRBV20-1 to TRBJ1-2; weak D call: TRBD1 (6 bases). The read comes to an end 3 residues before the CDR3 does, leaving the germline J gene to fill in the end. This CDR3 has 11 residues. The V gene lost 6 bases and the J gene lost 7 bases, with 12 bases spanning the gap. Germline V gene sequence: CDR1 DFQATT, CDR2 SNEGSKA (reference sequence).